The rows below give T cell receptor beta chains drawn from one sample of a study of T cells in Graves' hyperthyroidism and ophthalmopathy. TCRdb independently ran MiXCR on the multiplex PCR reads; one entry per CDR3 protein. The sample contains 250,000 to 300,000 distinct CDR3 sequences, roughly a fifth of which appear only once. Sequenced sample: blood. The receptors stem from a man aged 45-60 years with Graves' ophthalmopathy. Each CDR3 is given with its conserved first and last residue. Each record gives: J gene, V gene, clone size, D gene, CDR3 DNA, CDR3 protein. The D gene is left open where the match is weak. The size of a clone is reported for some rows only, either as once, few or many, or as a class for expanded clones.

>TRBJ1-2|TRBV28|many|-
TGTGCCAGCAGTTTTCACCCAGGGGTCGGGACTAACTATGGCTACACCTTC
CASSFHPGVGTNYGYTF
>TRBJ2-2|TRBV10-3|few|-
TGTGCCATCAGTTCCGGGTTGAACACCGGGGAGCTGTTTTTT
CAISSGLNTGELFF
>TRBJ2-1|TRBV20-1|many|-
TGCAGTGCTAGTACGGCACGGGCTAGCTCCTACAATGAGCAGTTCTTC
CSASTARASSYNEQFF
>TRBJ2-7|TRBV11-2|-|TRBD2
TGTGCCAGCAGCCCAACCCCCAGGGAGGGCGAGCAGTACTTC
CASSPTPREGEQYF
>TRBJ2-1|TRBV5-6|-|-
TGTGCCAGCAGCAAGCAAATGGGTTTAACGTCCTACAATGAGCAGTTCTTC
CASSKQMGLTSYNEQFF
>TRBJ2-3|TRBV5-8|-|-
TGTGCCAGCAGGGGGGGCACAGATACGCAGTATTTT
CASRGGTDTQYF
>TRBJ1-1|TRBV29-1|-|-
TGCAGCGCTAGACAGACGAACACTGAAGCTTTCTTT
CSARQTNTEAFF
>TRBJ2-5|TRBV9|-|TRBD2
TGTGCCAGCAGCGCAGGGTTAGCGCTAGCGGGCCAAGAGGCCCAGTACTTC
CASSAGLALAGQEAQYF
>TRBJ2-5|TRBV20-1|few|TRBD2
TGCAGTGCTAGAGATTTTGCGGGAGCGGGTGAGACCCAGTACTTC
CSARDFAGAGETQYF
>TRBJ2-3|TRBV6-1|many|TRBD2
TGTGCCAGCAGTGAACGGGGGGGGGGAGATACGCAGTATTTT
CASSERGGGDTQYF
>TRBJ2-7|TRBV27|-|-
TGTGCCAGCAGGAGGGTAGGATACGAGCAGTACTTC
CASRRVGYEQYF
>TRBJ2-7|TRBV5-4|many|TRBD1
TGTGCCAGCAGCCTTGAGCGGACAGGAGGCCGCGAGCAGTACTTC
CASSLERTGGREQYF
>TRBJ1-4|TRBV10-3|-|-
TGTGCCATCAGTGAGGCCGCGGGTGGAAAACTGTTTTTT
CAISEAAGGKLFF
>TRBJ2-1|TRBV7-3|many|-
TGTGCCAGCAGCTTATGGGGTGGGAGTGGAAATGAGCAGTTCTTC
CASSLWGGSGNEQFF
>TRBJ1-1|TRBV5-6|-|-
TGTGCCAGCAGCCCGGCTCTGGGGTATACGAACACTGAAGCTTTCTTT
CASSPALGYTNTEAFF
>TRBJ1-2|TRBV5-6|-|TRBD1
TGTGCCAGCAGCTTCGGGACAGGAGACTATGGCTACACCTTC
CASSFGTGDYGYTF
>TRBJ2-1|TRBV20-1|many|TRBD2
TGCAGTGCTGTCAGCGGGATCGCAAATGAGCAGTTCTTC
CSAVSGIANEQFF
>TRBJ1-1|TRBV20-1|many|-
TGCAGTGCTAGAGATTGGGAACAGGGTGGGTACACTGAAGCTTTCTTT
CSARDWEQGGYTEAFF
>TRBJ2-3|TRBV24-1|few|-
TGTGCCACCAGTGCAGGGGCTACGCAGTATTTT
CATSAGATQYF
>TRBJ1-4|TRBV10-1|-|-
TGCGCCAGCAGCGCGACAGAATCTGAAAAACTGTTTTTT
CASSATESEKLFF
>TRBJ1-1|TRBV11-2|many|-
TGTGCCAGCACCCAAGGGGGGATCTCGGACACTGAAGCTTTCTTT
CASTQGGISDTEAFF
>TRBJ1-2|TRBV7-9|-|TRBD1
TGTGCCAGCACTCCCCCGGGACAGGGGTATGGCTACACCTTC
CASTPPGQGYGYTF
>TRBJ2-2|TRBV28|-|TRBD2
TGTGCCAGCAGTCTCCAGTGGAGTAGCGGGAGGTACACCGGGGAGCTGTTTTTT
CASSLQWSSGRYTGELFF
>TRBJ2-2|TRBV28|-|-
TGTGCCAGCGGATCCCCCGGAGCGAACACCGGGGAGCTGTTTTTT
CASGSPGANTGELFF
>TRBJ1-2|TRBV7-2|few|-
TGTGCCAGCAGCTTCATGCGGGAGGGCTACACCTTC
CASSFMREGYTF
>TRBJ2-5|TRBV20-1|many|TRBD2
TGCAGTGCTAGCGTACGGGGGGGGCAAGAGACCCAGTACTTC
CSASVRGGQETQYF
>TRBJ2-7|TRBV18|-|TRBD2
TGTGCCAGCTCAAAGGGACTAGCGGGAGGGATTGAGCAGTACTTC
CASSKGLAGGIEQYF
>TRBJ1-2|TRBV28|many|TRBD1
TGTGCCAGCAGTTTGGAGGGGGCGCGTCGGTATGGCTACACCTTC
CASSLEGARRYGYTF
>TRBJ1-5|TRBV4-1|-|-
TGCGCCAGCAGCCAAGATCACCCAAGAGGACCGAATAGCAATCAGCCCCAGCATTTT
CASSQDHPRGPNSNQPQHF
>TRBJ2-3|TRBV7-2|many|-
TGTGCCAGCAGTAGCGGCTCCTTCACAGATACGCAGTATTTT
CASSSGSFTDTQYF
>TRBJ2-7|TRBV11-2|many|TRBD1
TGTGCCAGCAGCTTGGGACAGGGGCCCCGGTACGAGCAGTACTTC
CASSLGQGPRYEQYF
>TRBJ2-2|TRBV10-2|-|-
TGCGCCAGCAGTACAGTTCGGGACACCGGGGAGCTGTTTTTT
CASSTVRDTGELFF
>TRBJ1-1|TRBV6-5|many|-
TGTGCCAGCAGTTACTCCTGGACAGCGGACACTGAAGCTTTCTTT
CASSYSWTADTEAFF
>TRBJ2-5|TRBV30|many|TRBD2
TGTGCCTGGAGTATGGGACTAGCGGGAGGTCAAGAGACCCAGTACTTC
CAWSMGLAGGQETQYF
>TRBJ2-2|TRBV19|-|-
TGTGCCAGTAGTATACAGGGAAACACCGGGGAGCTGTTTTTT
CASSIQGNTGELFF
>TRBJ1-1|TRBV7-9|-|-
TGTGCCAGCAGCCAGGAGGGCCTAGAAGCTTTCTTT
CASSQEGLEAFF
>TRBJ2-7|TRBV3-1|many|-
TGTGCCAGCAGCCAAGTAAGACAGGTCTCCTACGAGCAGTACTTC
CASSQVRQVSYEQYF
>TRBJ2-7|TRBV2|many|TRBD2
TGTGCCAGCAGTGACAGCGGGAGGCACTACTACGAGCAGTACTTC
CASSDSGRHYYEQYF
>TRBJ2-5|TRBV5-1|few|-
TGCGCCAGCAGCTTGGGAAGGCCCAGTGGGGGCCAGTACTTC
CASSLGRPSGGQYF
>TRBJ2-3|TRBV7-3|-|TRBD2
TGTGCCAGCAGCCGGCAAACGGGAGGGAGAGGGGATACGCAGTATTTT
CASSRQTGGRGDTQYF
>TRBJ1-4|TRBV30|few|TRBD1
TGTGCCTGGAGCCTCCGGACAGGGGGGAAACTGTTTTTT
CAWSLRTGGKLFF